This is a list of T cell receptor beta chains from one sample in a study of T cells after somatic rescue of genetic block. Sequencing was performed with immunoSEQ multiplex PCR; in TCRdb, only in-frame clones are kept and a portion is missing. The table records under 7,500 clones, about 86% of them present only once. Material for sequencing was peripheral blood mononuclear cells (PBMCs). These receptors were collected from a boy younger than 18. CDR3s include the opening cysteine and the closing phenylalanine or tryptophan. Fields, in order: clone size, CDR3 length, J gene, D gene, V gene, CDR3 protein, CDR3 DNA. The D gene is left open where the match is weak. The size of a clone is reported for some rows only, either as once, few or many, or as a class for expanded clones.

.,12,TRBJ2-7,.,TRBV14,CASSQHGGEQYF,TGTGCCAGCAGCCAACACGGAGGCGAGCAGTACTTC
.,13,TRBJ2-3,.,TRBV13,CASSLYSVPPQYF,TGTGCCAGCAGCTTATATAGCGTTCCGCCGCAGTATTTT
.,14,TRBJ1-2,.,TRBV4-2,CASSQDTGGVGYTF,TGTGCCAGCAGCCAAGACACGGGCGGTGTAGGCTACACCTTC
.,12,TRBJ2-2,.,TRBV28,CASKGGTGELFF,TGTGCCAGCAAAGGTGGGACCGGGGAGCTGTTTTTT
few,12,TRBJ1-3,.,TRBV5-6,CASGNAGNTIYF,TGTGCCAGCGGAAACGCTGGAAACACCATATATTTT
.,12,TRBJ2-3,.,TRBV5-1,CASTSPGDTQYF,TGCGCCAGCACCTCTCCGGGAGATACGCAGTATTTT
.,15,TRBJ2-7,.,TRBV4-2,CASSQDLSQGYEQYF,TGTGCCAGCAGCCAAGATCTTTCGCAGGGGTACGAGCAGTACTTC
.,12,TRBJ2-7,TRBD1,TRBV10-3,CAISLTGHEQYF,TGTGCCATCAGTCTGACAGGGCATGAGCAGTACTTC
few,17,TRBJ2-7,.,TRBV4-2,CASSQESRGRPPYEQYF,TGTGCCAGCAGCCAAGAGAGTAGGGGCAGGCCCCCCTACGAGCAGTACTTC
.,14,TRBJ1-2,.,TRBV27,CASSLSVSGRLLAF,TGTGCCAGCAGTTTATCGGTCTCGGGACGCCTTCTGGCCTTC
.,15,TRBJ2-5,TRBD2,TRBV15,CATRAGGAIQETQYF,TGTGCCACCCGGGCGGGAGGGGCCATCCAAGAGACCCAGTACTTC
medium-sized,15,TRBJ1-2,TRBD1,TRBV19,CASSTQGTGRFSYTF,TGTGCCAGTAGTACGCAGGGGACAGGGCGTTTTAGCTACACCTTC
.,15,TRBJ1-5,TRBD1,TRBV5-1,CASSLVGGLDQPQHF,TGCGCCAGCAGCTTGGTAGGGGGCCTGGATCAGCCCCAGCATTTT
.,13,TRBJ2-7,TRBD1,TRBV6-6,CASRFGQGGEQYF,TGTGCCAGCAGATTCGGACAGGGGGGGGAGCAGTACTTC
.,14,TRBJ1-5,.,TRBV5-5,CASSPYDGHQPQHF,TGTGCCAGCAGCCCCTATGATGGCCATCAGCCCCAGCATTTT
.,16,TRBJ2-2,.,TRBV7-2,CASSVGVDGLTGELFF,TGTGCCAGCAGCGTAGGGGTCGACGGTCTCACCGGGGAGCTGTTTTTT
.,14,TRBJ2-7,.,TRBV28,CASSSRPSPYEQYF,TGTGCCAGCAGTTCCCGACCCTCCCCCTACGAGCAGTACTTC
.,14,TRBJ2-1,.,TRBV7-9,CAEHGGPSYNEQFF,TGTGCCGAACATGGTGGTCCCAGCTACAATGAGCAGTTCTTC
.,15,TRBJ2-7,.,TRBV18,CASSPPRSLSYEQYF,TGTGCCAGCTCACCACCCCGAAGCCTTTCCTACGAGCAGTACTTC
.,12,TRBJ2-1,.,TRBV14,CASSQELNEQFF,TGTGCCAGCAGCCAAGAATTGAATGAGCAGTTCTTC
.,14,TRBJ1-4,.,TRBV9,CASSVGGDGEKLFF,TGTGCCAGCAGCGTAGGCGGGGATGGGGAAAAACTGTTTTTT
once,13,TRBJ2-7,.,TRBV14,CASSQGLLYEQYF,TGTGCCAGCAGCCAAGGCCTCCTTTACGAGCAGTACTTC
.,16,TRBJ1-4,.,TRBV14,CASSQRQIRTNEKLFF,TGTGCCAGCAGCCAACGACAGATAAGAACTAATGAAAAACTGTTTTTT
.,15,TRBJ1-1,.,TRBV5-4,CASSLGPEGPQGAFF,TGTGCCAGCAGCTTGGGACCGGAAGGGCCCCAGGGGGCTTTCTTT
.,13,TRBJ1-1,.,TRBV2,CASQTEPNTEAFF,TGTGCCAGCCAGACAGAACCGAACACTGAAGCTTTCTTT
.,17,TRBJ1-6,.,TRBV15,CATSRDGGLTYNSPLHF,TGTGCCACCAGCAGAGACGGGGGGCTGACCTATAATTCACCCCTCCACTTT
.,14,TRBJ1-1,.,TRBV5-6,CASSPGPINTEAFF,TGTGCCAGCTCCCCGGGGCCGATAAACACTGAAGCTTTCTTT
medium-sized,15,TRBJ1-2,.,TRBV2,CASSDLIGTDYGYTF,TGTGCCAGCAGCGACCTAATCGGGACTGACTATGGCTACACCTTC
.,15,TRBJ1-5,.,TRBV7-2,CASSLWGRPDQPQHF,TGTGCCAGCAGCTTGTGGGGGAGGCCTGATCAGCCCCAGCATTTT
.,14,TRBJ2-5,.,TRBV5-1,CASSTGTSWETQYF,TGCGCCAGCAGCACGGGGACCTCGTGGGAGACCCAGTACTTC
few,14,TRBJ2-1,TRBD1,TRBV27,CASSWDRGWNEQFF,TGTGCCAGCAGTTGGGACAGGGGTTGGAATGAGCAGTTCTTC
.,14,TRBJ2-3,.,TRBV5-4,CASSLGGVTDTQYF,TGTGCCAGCAGCTTGGGGGGGGTCACAGATACGCAGTATTTT
.,11,TRBJ2-3,.,TRBV20-1,CGSGITDTQYF,TGCGGCTCAGGTATCACAGATACGCAGTATTTT
.,15,TRBJ1-4,.,TRBV5-8,CASSFNRVGGEKLFF,TGTGCCAGCAGCTTTAACAGGGTGGGCGGCGAAAAACTGTTTTTT